This section outlines one T cell receptor (beta chain) sequence together with its context. This specimen comes from a study of long-term antiretroviral therapy in people with HIV. Germline V gene lookup returns CDR1 MDHEN and CDR2 SYDVKM. This CDR3 region has 15 residues. J gave up 1 base and V 6 bases, and 9 bases lay outside the gene matches. Samples were assayed with immunoSEQ v3.0 at survey level. This table comes from immunoSEQ multiplex PCR, and its TCRdb copy is limited to in-frame clones, with some not included. The table shows tens of thousands of clones, with approximately 90% occurring only once.

The receptor comes from a middle-aged man with HIV. This chain links TRBV28 with TRBJ2-7, with 7 nucleotides matching TRBD1. This specimen was unsorted PBMCs, taken roughly 2.7 years after starting antiretroviral therapy. CDR3 region: CASSRVGQLSYEQYF. DNA for the CDR3: TGTGCCAGCAGCCGCGTGGGACAGCTTTCCTACGAGCAGTACTTC.